This T cell receptor (beta chain) is from a study of CD8 T cells in ankylosing spondylitis. TCR beta libraries were made by quantitative 5'-RACE with molecular barcodes. TCRdb used MiXCR to reprocess the 5' RACE reads, holding one entry per CDR3 protein. The profile covers some 120,000 distinct CDR3 sequences, with approximately 14% appearing a single time and almost 3% taken by the ten largest. This clonotype showed up just a few times. This sequence originates from a female donor with ankylosing spondylitis or in good health (not recorded which). The sequenced material came from blood, either unsorted or a sorted T cell fraction (not recorded which).

CDR3 DNA sequence: TGTGCCAGCAGCCTAGGACTAGCGGGGGGGCGGGAGACCCAGTACTTC. Translating gives CASSLGLAGGRETQYF. V and J are TRBV5-5 and TRBJ2-5; TRBD2 matches at 15 bases. This CDR3 has 16 residues. V was clipped by 4 bases and J by 5 bases; unmatched bases: 6. The germline V gene has CDR1 SGHKS and CDR2 YYEKEE (reference sequence). The full variable domain, its missing parts supplied by reference TRBV5-5 and TRBJ2-5, is DAGVTQSPTHLIKTRGQQVTLRCSPISGHKSVSWYQQVLGQGPQFIFQYYEKEERGRGNFPDRFSARQFPNYSSELNVNALLLGDSALYLCASSLGLAGGRETQYFGPGTRLLVL.